The sample holds one count of the clone carrying this T cell receptor beta chain. The sample carries other DNA sequences with the same CDR3. PCR primers comprised 60 Vbeta and 13 Jbeta primers. The protocol was immunoSEQ multiplex PCR, while the TCRdb copy is restricted to in-frame clones and leaves out a portion. This table holds some 160,000 clones, 85% found once. The data were taken from a study of cytomegalovirus exposure and HLA in healthy donors. This CDR3 is 13 amino acids long. Germline V gene lookup returns CDR1 SEHNR and CDR2 FQNEAQ (reference sequence). The V and J ends lost 5 bases and 6 bases respectively, with 11 bases between them.

The clonotype was recovered from a young man in good health and CMV-seropositive. Sample: PBMCs. The chain has TRBV7-9 and TRBJ1-5; D is perhaps TRBD1 (5 bases). CDR3 protein: CASSLGEGQPQHF. The DNA of the CDR3 is TGTGCCAGCAGCCTGGGGGAGGGTCAGCCCCAGCATTTT.